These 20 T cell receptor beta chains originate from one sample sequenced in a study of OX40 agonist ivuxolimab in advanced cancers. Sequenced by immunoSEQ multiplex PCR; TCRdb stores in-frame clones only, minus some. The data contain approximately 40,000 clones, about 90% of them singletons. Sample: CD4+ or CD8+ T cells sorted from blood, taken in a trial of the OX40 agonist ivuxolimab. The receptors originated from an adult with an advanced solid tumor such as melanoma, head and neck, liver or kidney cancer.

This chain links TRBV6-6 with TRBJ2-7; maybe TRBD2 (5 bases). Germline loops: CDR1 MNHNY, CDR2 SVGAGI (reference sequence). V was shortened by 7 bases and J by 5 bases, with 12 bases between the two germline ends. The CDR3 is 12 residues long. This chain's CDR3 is CASNSSSDEQYF. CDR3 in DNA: TGTGCCAGCAATTCTAGCAGCGACGAGCAGTACTTC.

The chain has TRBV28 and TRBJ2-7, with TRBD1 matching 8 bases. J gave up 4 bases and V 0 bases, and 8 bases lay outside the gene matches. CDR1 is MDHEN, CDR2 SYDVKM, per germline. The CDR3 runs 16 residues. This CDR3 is CASSLWAGGSRYEQYF. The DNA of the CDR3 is TGTGCCAGCAGTTTATGGGCAGGGGGCTCTCGGTACGAGCAGTACTTC.

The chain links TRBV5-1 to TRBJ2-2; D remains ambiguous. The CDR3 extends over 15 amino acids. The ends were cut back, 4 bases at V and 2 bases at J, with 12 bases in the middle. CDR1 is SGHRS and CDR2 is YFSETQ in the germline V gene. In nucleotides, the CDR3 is TGCGCCAGCAGCCCAACTTTAATTAACACCGGGGAGCTGTTTTTT. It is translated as CASSPTLINTGELFF.

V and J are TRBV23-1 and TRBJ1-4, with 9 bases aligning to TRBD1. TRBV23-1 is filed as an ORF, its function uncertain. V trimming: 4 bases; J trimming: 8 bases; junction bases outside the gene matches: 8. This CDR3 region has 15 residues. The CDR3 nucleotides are TGCGCCAGCAGTCCTAGCGGGACAGGGTACGAAAAACTGTTTTTT. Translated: CASSPSGTGYEKLFF.

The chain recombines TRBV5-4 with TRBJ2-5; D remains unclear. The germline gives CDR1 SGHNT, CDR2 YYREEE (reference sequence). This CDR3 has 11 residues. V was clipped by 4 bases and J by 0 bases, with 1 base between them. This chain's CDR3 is CASSHQETQYF. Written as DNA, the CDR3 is TGTGCCAGCAGCCACCAAGAGACCCAGTACTTC. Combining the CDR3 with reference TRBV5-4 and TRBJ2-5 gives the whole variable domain ETGVTQSPTHLIKTRGQQVTLRCSSQSGHNTVSWYQQALGQGPQFIFQYYREEENGRGNFPPRFSGLQFPNYSSELNVNALELDDSALYLCASSHQETQYFGPGTRLLVL.

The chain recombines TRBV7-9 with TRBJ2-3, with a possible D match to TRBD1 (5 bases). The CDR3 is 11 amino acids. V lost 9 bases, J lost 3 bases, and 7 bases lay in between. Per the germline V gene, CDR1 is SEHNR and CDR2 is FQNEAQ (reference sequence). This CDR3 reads CARGETDTQYF. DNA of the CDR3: TGTGCCAGAGGGGAAACAGATACGCAGTATTTT.

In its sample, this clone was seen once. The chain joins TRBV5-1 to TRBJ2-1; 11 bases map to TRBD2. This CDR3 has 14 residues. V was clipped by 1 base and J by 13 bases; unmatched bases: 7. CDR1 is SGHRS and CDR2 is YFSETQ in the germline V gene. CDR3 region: CASSLNLAGGGQFF. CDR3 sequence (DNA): TGCGCCAGCAGCTTGAACCTAGCGGGAGGAGGACAGTTCTTC.

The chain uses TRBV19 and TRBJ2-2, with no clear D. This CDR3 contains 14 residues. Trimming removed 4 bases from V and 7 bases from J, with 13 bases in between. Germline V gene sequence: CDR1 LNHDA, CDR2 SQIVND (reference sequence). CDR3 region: CASSTRTYLGELFF. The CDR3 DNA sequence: TGTGCCAGTAGTACCCGGACGTACCTCGGGGAGCTGTTTTTT.

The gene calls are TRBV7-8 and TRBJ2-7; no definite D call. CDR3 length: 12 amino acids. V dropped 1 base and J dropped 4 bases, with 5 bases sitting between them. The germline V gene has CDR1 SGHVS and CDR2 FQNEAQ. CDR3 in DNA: TGTGCCAGCAGCTTAGGGGCTTACGAGCAGTACTTC. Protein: CASSLGAYEQYF.

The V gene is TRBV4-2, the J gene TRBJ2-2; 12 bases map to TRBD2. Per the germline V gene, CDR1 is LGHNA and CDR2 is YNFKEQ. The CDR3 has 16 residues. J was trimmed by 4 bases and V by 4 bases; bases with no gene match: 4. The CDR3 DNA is TGTGCCAGCAGCCGAGGACTAGCGGGGTTCACCGGGGAGCTGTTTTTT. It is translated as CASSRGLAGFTGELFF.

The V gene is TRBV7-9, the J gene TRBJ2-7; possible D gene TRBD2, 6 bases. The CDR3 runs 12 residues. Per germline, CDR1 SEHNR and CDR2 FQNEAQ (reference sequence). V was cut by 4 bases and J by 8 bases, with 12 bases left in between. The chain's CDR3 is CASSWEEGKQYF. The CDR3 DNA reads TGTGCCAGCAGCTGGGAGGAGGGGAAGCAGTACTTC.

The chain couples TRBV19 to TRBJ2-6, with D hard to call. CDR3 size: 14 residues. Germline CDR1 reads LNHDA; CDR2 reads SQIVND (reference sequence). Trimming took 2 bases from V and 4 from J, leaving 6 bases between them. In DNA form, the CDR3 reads TGTGCCAGTAGTATAATGGCCGGGGCCAACGTCCTGACTTTC. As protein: CASSIMAGANVLTF.

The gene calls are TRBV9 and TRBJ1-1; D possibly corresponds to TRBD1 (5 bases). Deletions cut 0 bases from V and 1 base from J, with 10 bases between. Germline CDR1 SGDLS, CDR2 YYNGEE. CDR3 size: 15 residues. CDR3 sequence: CASSVGGRANTEAFF. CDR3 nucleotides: TGTGCCAGCAGCGTAGGCGGCAGGGCGAACACTGAAGCTTTCTTT.

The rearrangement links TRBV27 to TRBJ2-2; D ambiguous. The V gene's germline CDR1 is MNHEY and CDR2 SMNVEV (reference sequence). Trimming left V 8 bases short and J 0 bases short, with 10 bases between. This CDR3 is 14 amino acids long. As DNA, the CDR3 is TGTGCCAGCCTCCCTAGGACGAACACCGGGGAGCTGTTTTTT. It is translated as CASLPRTNTGELFF.

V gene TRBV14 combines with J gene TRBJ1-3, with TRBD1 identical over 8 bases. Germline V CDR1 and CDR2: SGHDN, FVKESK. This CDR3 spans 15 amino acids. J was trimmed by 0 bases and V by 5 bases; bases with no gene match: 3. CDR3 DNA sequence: TGTGCCAGCAGCAACAGGGGGTCCTCTGGAAACACCATATATTTT. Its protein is CASSNRGSSGNTIYF. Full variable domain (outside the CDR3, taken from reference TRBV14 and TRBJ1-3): EAGVTQFPSHSVIEKGQTVTLRCDPISGHDNLYWYRRVMGKEIKFLLHFVKESKQDESGMPNNRFLAERTGGTYSTLKVQPAELEDSGVYFCASSNRGSSGNTIYFGEGSWLTVV.

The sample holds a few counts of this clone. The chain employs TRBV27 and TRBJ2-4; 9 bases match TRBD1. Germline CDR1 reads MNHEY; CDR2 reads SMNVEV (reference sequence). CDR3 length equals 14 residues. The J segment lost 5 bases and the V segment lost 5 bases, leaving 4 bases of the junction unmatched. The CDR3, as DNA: TGTGCCAGCAGTACAAGGACAGGGGAAAACATTCAGTACTTC. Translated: CASSTRTGENIQYF.

Written as DNA, the CDR3 is TGTGCCAGCAGGGACCGGGGACTCATGAACACTGAAGCTTTCTTT. Translated, it gives CASRDRGLMNTEAFF. The J gene is TRBJ1-1, the V gene TRBV6-1; D is possibly TRBD1 (5 bases). Between the trimmed V and J ends, which lost 6 bases and 0 bases, there was a span of 14 bases. The CDR3 loop spans 15 amino acids. The germline CDR1 and CDR2 sequences are MNHNS and SASEGT.

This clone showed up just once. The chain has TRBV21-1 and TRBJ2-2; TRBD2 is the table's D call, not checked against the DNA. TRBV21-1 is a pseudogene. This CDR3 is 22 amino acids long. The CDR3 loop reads CASSKRAWGGLADYQGSGELFF. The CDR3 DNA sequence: TGTGCCAGCAGCAAAAGGGCCTGGGGGGGACTAGCGGATTACCAGGGCTCCGGGGAGCTGTTTTTT.

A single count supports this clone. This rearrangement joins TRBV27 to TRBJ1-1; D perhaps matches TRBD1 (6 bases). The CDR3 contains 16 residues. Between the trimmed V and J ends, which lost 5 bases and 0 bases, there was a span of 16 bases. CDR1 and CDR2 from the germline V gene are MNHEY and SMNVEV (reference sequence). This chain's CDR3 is CASSTLTGFVNTEAFF. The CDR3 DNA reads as TGTGCCAGCAGTACCTTGACAGGCTTCGTGAACACTGAAGCTTTCTTT.

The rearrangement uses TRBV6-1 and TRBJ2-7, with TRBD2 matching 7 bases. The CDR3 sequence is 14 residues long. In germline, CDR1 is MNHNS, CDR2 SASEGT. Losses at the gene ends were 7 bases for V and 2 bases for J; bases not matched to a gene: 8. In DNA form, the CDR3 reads TGTGCCAGCACCCAAACGAGCGGGGCCTACGAGCAGTACTTC. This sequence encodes CASTQTSGAYEQYF.